This entry lists 21 T cell receptor beta chains sequenced from one sample in a study of blood T cell repertoires in COVID-19. Sequencing used immunoSEQ multiplex PCR; TCRdb keeps in-frame clones, though not all of them. Here the sample spans 150,000 or so clones, roughly 80% being singletons. The material sequenced was PBMCs or T cells enriched from blood (not recorded which). These receptor sequences come from a man in his forties or fifties who had recovered from COVID-19.

The rearrangement uses TRBV11-2 and TRBJ1-4; TRBD1 is a possible D gene (5 bases). This CDR3 is built from 13 residues. Trimming left V 3 bases short and J 4 bases short, with 6 bases between. Per germline, CDR1 SGHAT and CDR2 FQNNGV. The CDR3 DNA reads TGTGCCAGCAGCTTGGGACTTAATGAAAAACTGTTTTTT. This encodes CASSLGLNEKLFF. The full variable domain, its missing parts supplied by reference TRBV11-2 and TRBJ1-4, is EAGVAQSPRYKIIEKRQSVAFWCNPISGHATLYWYQQILGQGPKLLIQFQNNGVVDDSQLPKDRFSAERLKGVDSTLKIQPAKLEDSAVYLCASSLGLNEKLFFGSGTQLSVL.

The gene calls are TRBV20-1 and TRBJ1-5; maybe TRBD1 (5 bases). The CDR3 length is 13 residues. The V gene's germline CDR1 is DFQATT and CDR2 SNEGSKA (reference sequence). V dropped 3 bases and J dropped 5 bases, with 11 bases sitting between them. CDR3 sequence reads: CSASAGSDQPQHF. The CDR3 DNA follows: TGCAGTGCTAGTGCAGGGTCCGATCAGCCCCAGCATTTT.

V is TRBV27 and J is TRBJ2-6; D is perhaps TRBD1 (6 bases). V was trimmed by 5 bases and J by 0 bases, leaving 17 bases between them. The CDR3 is 18 amino acids. Looked up from germline, CDR1 is MNHEY and CDR2 is SMNVEV (reference sequence). This CDR3 reads CASSTYRQENSGANVLTF. In DNA form, the CDR3 reads TGTGCCAGCAGTACCTACCGACAGGAAAACTCTGGGGCCAACGTCCTGACTTTC.

The chain combines TRBV5-4 with TRBJ2-7, with TRBD2 matching 7 bases. With 4 bases clipped from V and 3 bases from J, the junction kept 7 bases outside the gene matches. CDR1 is SGHNT, CDR2 YYREEE, per germline (reference sequence). This CDR3 has 14 amino acids. The CDR3 sequence is CASSREGFGYEQYF. The CDR3 DNA follows: TGTGCCAGCAGCAGGGAGGGATTCGGCTACGAGCAGTACTTC.

This sequence joins TRBV6-6 and TRBJ2-6; 11 bases fit TRBD2. The germline V gene encodes CDR1 MNHNY and CDR2 SVGAGI (reference sequence). With V trimmed by 5 bases and J by 0 bases, 9 bases remained unmatched. The CDR3 has 19 amino acids. CDR3 DNA sequence: TGTGCCAGCAGTCGACAACTAGCGGGGGTTCTCTCTGGGGCCAACGTCCTGACTTTC. It encodes CASSRQLAGVLSGANVLTF.

J is TRBJ2-2 and V is TRBV7-3; a weak D match, TRBD1 (5 bases). CDR3 length equals 14 residues. The germline gives CDR1 SGHTA, CDR2 FQGTGA. The V and J ends lost 7 bases and 0 bases respectively, with 9 bases between them. In DNA, the CDR3 is TGTGCCAGCAAGGCAGGGTCGAACACCGGGGAGCTGTTTTTT. Its protein is CASKAGSNTGELFF.

V and J are TRBV7-3 and TRBJ1-2; D gene ambiguous. CDR1 and CDR2 from the germline V gene are SGHTA and FQGTGA. Trimming took 2 bases from V and 8 from J, leaving 15 bases between them. The CDR3 sequence is 14 residues long. The CDR3 region is CASSLEPRYDGYTF. The CDR3 bases are TGTGCCAGCAGCTTAGAGCCGCGGTATGACGGCTACACCTTC.

The genes are TRBV4-1 and TRBJ1-3; D uncertain. V lost 1 base and J 6 bases, leaving 10 bases between the germline ends. In germline, CDR1 is MGHRA, CDR2 YSYEKL. CDR3 length: 14 amino acids. The chain's CDR3 is CASSQVGGANTIYF. As DNA, the CDR3 is TGCGCCAGCAGCCAAGTCGGAGGAGCAAACACCATATATTTT.

This clone was counted only a few times. V and J are TRBV19 and TRBJ1-2; D possibly corresponds to TRBD1 (6 bases). Germline CDR1 LNHDA, CDR2 SQIVND (reference sequence). Deletions cut 2 bases from V and 3 bases from J, with 16 bases between. The CDR3 is 16 amino acids. The CDR3: CASSILHMTGDYGYTF. The CDR3 coding sequence is TGTGCCAGTAGTATACTTCATATGACAGGAGACTATGGCTACACCTTC.

This rearrangement joins TRBV14 to TRBJ1-1; D unclear. CDR3 length: 19 residues. CDR1 SGHDN and CDR2 FVKESK come from the germline V gene. V lost 3 bases and J lost 1, with 24 bases in between. The CDR3 DNA sequence: TGTGCCAGCAGCCATGTTGTGGCGGGAAATGTGCGTCCGAACACTGAAGCTTTCTTT. Translation: CASSHVVAGNVRPNTEAFF.

CDR3 loop: CASSEDGGRANQPQHF. The DNA for the CDR3 is TGTGCCAGCAGTGAAGACGGGGGGCGGGCCAATCAGCCCCAGCATTTT. The rearrangement links TRBV6-1 to TRBJ1-5, with TRBD1 as a possible D gene (6 bases). This CDR3 has 16 residues. Trimming cost V 1 base and J 3 bases, with 13 bases left between them. Germline V gene data show CDR1 as MNHNS and CDR2 as SASEGT.

The chain has TRBV7-9 and TRBJ2-5; D is unresolved. Trimming took off 4 bases at V and 5 bases at J, with 2 bases between the two ends. Germline V gives CDR1 SEHNR, CDR2 FQNEAQ (reference sequence). The CDR3 consists of 10 residues. CDR3 in amino acids: CASSSETQYF. DNA of the CDR3: TGTGCCAGCAGCTCGGAGACCCAGTACTTC.

The sample holds one count of this clone. The gene calls are TRBV3-1 (or the pseudogene TRBV3-2) and TRBJ2-1; 7 bases align to TRBD2. CDR3 length equals 14 residues. The trim removed 1 base at V and 4 bases at J, leaving 1 base unmatched. From germline, CDR1 is LGHDT and CDR2 YNNKEL (reference sequence). In nucleotides, the CDR3 is TGTGCCAGCAGCCAAGGAGCGGGGTACAATGAGCAGTTCTTC. It yields the protein CASSQGAGYNEQFF.

The rearrangement uses TRBV27 and TRBJ1-5; unclear D gene. V was clipped by 5 bases and J by 8 bases, with 19 bases between them. Germline assignment: CDR1 MNHEY and CDR2 SMNVEV (reference sequence). The CDR3 contains 15 residues. Here the CDR3 DNA reads TGTGCCAGCAGTCCCCTCCCAGCGGGATTAAAGCCCCAGCATTTT. Translating it yields CASSPLPAGLKPQHF.

The CDR3 is CASKRDGLNYGYTF. The CDR3 DNA is TGTGCCAGTAAGCGGGACGGCCTTAACTATGGCTACACCTTC. The gene calls are TRBV25-1 and TRBJ1-2, with D perhaps matching TRBD1 (5 bases). Deletions cut 9 bases from V and 1 base from J, with 15 bases between. The CDR3 has 14 amino acids. Germline CDR1 is MGHDK and CDR2 is SYGVNS.

The chain carries TRBV6-1 and TRBJ2-2; D might be TRBD2 (5 bases). The germline V gene has CDR1 MNHNS and CDR2 SASEGT. CDR3 length equals 17 residues. The V end was cut by 0 bases, the J end by 0 bases, with 11 bases between. The CDR3 DNA is TGTGCCAGCAGTGAAGCGACGGGGTCGGCGAACACCGGGGAGCTGTTTTTT. Translated: CASSEATGSANTGELFF.

The V and J genes are TRBV2 and TRBJ2-1, with D uncertain. V was shortened by 9 bases and J by 2 bases, with 14 bases between the two germline ends. Germline CDR1 and CDR2: SNHLY and FYNNEI. The CDR3 spans 14 residues. The CDR3 DNA is TGTGCCAGGACTTCCTCCGTGGCCTACAATGAGCAGTTCTTC. It codes for CARTSSVAYNEQFF.

This clone turned up a few times. The rearrangement uses TRBV9 and TRBJ1-2; TRBD1 is a possible D gene (6 bases). V shed 4 bases and J shed 3 bases, with 13 bases lying between them. From germline, CDR1 is SGDLS and CDR2 YYNGEE. This CDR3 has 14 amino acids. The CDR3 protein is CASSLDRPHYGYTF. Here the CDR3 DNA reads TGTGCCAGCAGCCTGGACAGACCGCACTATGGCTACACCTTC.

The rearrangement joins TRBV5-1 to TRBJ1-1; 9 bases map to TRBD1. J was trimmed by 7 bases and V by 4 bases; bases with no gene match: 8. Germline V CDR1 and CDR2: SGHRS, YFSETQ. The CDR3 covers 14 residues. The DNA for the CDR3 is TGCGCCAGCAGCCTCGCGGGACAGGGCTTTGAAGCTTTCTTT. Protein: CASSLAGQGFEAFF.

The table lists this clone with a count of one. This sequence joins TRBV5-1 and TRBJ1-2; 7 bases agree with TRBD1. Per the germline V gene, CDR1 is SGHRS and CDR2 is YFSETQ. CDR3 length equals 16 residues. Trimming removed 0 bases from V and 2 bases from J; junction bases left unmatched: 7. CDR3: CASSLALQGTNYGYTF. The CDR3 nucleotides read TGCGCCAGCAGCTTGGCCTTACAGGGGACCAACTATGGCTACACCTTC.

The chain employs TRBV5-6 and TRBJ2-3; 12 nucleotides align to TRBD2. The CDR3 loop spans 18 amino acids. Germline-derived CDR1 and CDR2 are SGHDT and YYEEEE. J lost 2 bases, V lost 4 bases, and 11 bases had no gene match. CDR3 sequence reads: CASSGDLTSGGFTDTQYF. For the CDR3, the DNA is TGTGCCAGCAGCGGAGACTTAACTAGCGGGGGGTTCACAGATACGCAGTATTTT.